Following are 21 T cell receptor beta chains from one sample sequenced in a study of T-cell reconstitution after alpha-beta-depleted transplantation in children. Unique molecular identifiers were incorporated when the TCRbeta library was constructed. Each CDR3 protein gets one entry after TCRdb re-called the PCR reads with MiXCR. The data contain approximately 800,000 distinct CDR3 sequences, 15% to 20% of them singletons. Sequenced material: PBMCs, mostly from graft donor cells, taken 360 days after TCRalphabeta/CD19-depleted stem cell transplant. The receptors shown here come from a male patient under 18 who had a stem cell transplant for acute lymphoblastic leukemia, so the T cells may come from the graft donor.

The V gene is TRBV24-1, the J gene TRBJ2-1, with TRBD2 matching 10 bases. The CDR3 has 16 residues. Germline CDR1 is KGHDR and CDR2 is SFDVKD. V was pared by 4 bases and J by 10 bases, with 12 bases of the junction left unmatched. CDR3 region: CATSEGGLADSREQFF. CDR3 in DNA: TGTGCCACCAGTGAAGGAGGACTAGCGGACTCCAGGGAGCAGTTCTTC.

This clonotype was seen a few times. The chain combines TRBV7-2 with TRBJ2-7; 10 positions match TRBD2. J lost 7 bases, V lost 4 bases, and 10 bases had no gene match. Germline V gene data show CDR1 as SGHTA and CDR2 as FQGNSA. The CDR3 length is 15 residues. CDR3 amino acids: CASSWNSGRLVEQYF. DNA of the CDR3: TGTGCCAGCAGCTGGAATAGCGGGAGGCTCGTGGAGCAGTACTTC.

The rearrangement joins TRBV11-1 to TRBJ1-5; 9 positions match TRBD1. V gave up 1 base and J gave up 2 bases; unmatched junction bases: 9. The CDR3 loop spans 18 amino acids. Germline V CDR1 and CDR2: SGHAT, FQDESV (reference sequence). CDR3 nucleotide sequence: TGTGCCAGCAGCTTAGGGCCGGGACAGGGAGCAGGCAATCAGCCCCAGCATTTT. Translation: CASSLGPGQGAGNQPQHF.

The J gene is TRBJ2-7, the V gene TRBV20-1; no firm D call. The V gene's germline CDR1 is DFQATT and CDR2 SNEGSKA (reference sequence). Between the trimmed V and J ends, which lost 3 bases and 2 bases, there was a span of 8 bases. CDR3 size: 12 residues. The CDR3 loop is CSASLTPYEQYF. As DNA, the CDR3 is TGCAGTGCTAGTCTCACCCCCTACGAGCAGTACTTC.

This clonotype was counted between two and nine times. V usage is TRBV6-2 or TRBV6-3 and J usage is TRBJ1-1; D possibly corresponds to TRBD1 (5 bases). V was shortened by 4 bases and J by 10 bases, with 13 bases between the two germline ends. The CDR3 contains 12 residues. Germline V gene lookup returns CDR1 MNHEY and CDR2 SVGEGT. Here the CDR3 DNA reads TGTGCCAGCAGTTCCGGGCCCCAGGGAGCTTTCTTT. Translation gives CASSSGPQGAFF.

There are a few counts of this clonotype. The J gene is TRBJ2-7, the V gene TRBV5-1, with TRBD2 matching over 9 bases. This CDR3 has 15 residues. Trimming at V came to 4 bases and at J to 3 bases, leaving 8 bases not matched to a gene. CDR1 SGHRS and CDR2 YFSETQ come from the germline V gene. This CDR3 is CASSVFSGSIYEQYF. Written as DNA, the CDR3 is TGCGCCAGCAGCGTATTTAGCGGGAGTATCTACGAGCAGTACTTC.

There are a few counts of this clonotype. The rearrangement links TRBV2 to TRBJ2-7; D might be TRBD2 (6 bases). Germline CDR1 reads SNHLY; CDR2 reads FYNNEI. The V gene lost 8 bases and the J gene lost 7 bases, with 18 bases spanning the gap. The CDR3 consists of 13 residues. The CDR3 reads CASLRGSTGEQYF. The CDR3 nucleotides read TGTGCCAGCCTCCGGGGGAGTACTGGGGAGCAGTACTTC. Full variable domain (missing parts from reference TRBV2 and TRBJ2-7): EPEVTQTPSHQVTQMGQEVILRCVPISNHLYFYWYRQILGQKVEFLVSFYNNEISEKSEIFDDQFSVERPDGSNFTLKIRSTKLEDSAMYFCASLRGSTGEQYFGPGTRLTVT.

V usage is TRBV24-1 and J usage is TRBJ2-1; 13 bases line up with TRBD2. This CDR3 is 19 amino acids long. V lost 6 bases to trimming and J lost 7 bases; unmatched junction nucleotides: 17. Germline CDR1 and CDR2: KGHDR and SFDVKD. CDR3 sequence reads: CATSRTGTSGTRPLNEQFF. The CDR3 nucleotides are TGTGCCACCAGTCGGACCGGGACTAGCGGGACCCGACCCCTTAATGAGCAGTTCTTC.

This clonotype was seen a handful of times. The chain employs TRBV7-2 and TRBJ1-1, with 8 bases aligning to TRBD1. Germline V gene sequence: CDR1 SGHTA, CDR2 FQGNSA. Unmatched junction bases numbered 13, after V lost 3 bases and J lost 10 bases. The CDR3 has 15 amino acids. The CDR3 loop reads CASSFSSRGQAGAFF. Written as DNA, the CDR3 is TGTGCCAGCAGCTTTTCATCCAGGGGGCAGGCAGGAGCTTTCTTT.

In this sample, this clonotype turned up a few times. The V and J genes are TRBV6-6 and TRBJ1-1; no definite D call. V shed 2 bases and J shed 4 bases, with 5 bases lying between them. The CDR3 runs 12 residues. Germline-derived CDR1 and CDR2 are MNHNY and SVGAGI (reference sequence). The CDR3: CASSYVVTEAFF. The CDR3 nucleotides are TGTGCCAGCAGTTACGTCGTCACTGAAGCTTTCTTT.

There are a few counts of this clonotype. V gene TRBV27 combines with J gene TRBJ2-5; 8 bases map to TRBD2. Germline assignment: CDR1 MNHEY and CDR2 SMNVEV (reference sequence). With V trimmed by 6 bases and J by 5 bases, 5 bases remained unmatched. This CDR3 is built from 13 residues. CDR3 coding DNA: TGTGCCAGCAGGCCGACTAGCGAGGAGACCCAGTACTTC. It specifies CASRPTSEETQYF.

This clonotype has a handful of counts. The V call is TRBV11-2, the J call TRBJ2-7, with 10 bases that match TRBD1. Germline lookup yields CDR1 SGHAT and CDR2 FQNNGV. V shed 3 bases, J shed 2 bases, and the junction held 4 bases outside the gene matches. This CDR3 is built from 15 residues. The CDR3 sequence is CASSLDRGKPYEQYF. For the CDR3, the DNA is TGTGCCAGCAGCTTGGACAGGGGGAAACCCTACGAGCAGTACTTC. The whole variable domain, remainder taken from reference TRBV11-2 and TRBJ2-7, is EAGVAQSPRYKIIEKRQSVAFWCNPISGHATLYWYQQILGQGPKLLIQFQNNGVVDDSQLPKDRFSAERLKGVDSTLKIQPAKLEDSAVYLCASSLDRGKPYEQYFGPGTRLTVT.

CDR3 protein: CASSLPFKYEQYF. The CDR3 DNA follows: TGTGCCAGCAGCTTACCCTTTAAGTACGAGCAGTACTTC. The rearrangement uses TRBV11-2 and TRBJ2-7, with D unresolved. V dropped 2 bases and J dropped 4 bases, with 9 bases sitting between them. The CDR3 consists of 13 residues. Germline loops: CDR1 SGHAT, CDR2 FQNNGV.

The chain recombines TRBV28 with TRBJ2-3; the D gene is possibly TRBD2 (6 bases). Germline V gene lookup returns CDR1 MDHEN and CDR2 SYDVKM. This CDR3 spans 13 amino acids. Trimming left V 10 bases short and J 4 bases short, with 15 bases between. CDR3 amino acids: CAIGAGSSDTQYF. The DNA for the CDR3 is TGTGCCATCGGCGCCGGGAGTTCAGATACGCAGTATTTT.

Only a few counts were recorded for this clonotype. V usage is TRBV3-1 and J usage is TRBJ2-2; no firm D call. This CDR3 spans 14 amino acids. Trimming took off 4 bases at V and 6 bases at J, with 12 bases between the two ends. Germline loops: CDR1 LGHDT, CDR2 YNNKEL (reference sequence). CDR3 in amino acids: CASSPSLGPGELFF. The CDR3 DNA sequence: TGTGCCAGCAGCCCCTCCCTTGGCCCCGGGGAGCTGTTTTTT.

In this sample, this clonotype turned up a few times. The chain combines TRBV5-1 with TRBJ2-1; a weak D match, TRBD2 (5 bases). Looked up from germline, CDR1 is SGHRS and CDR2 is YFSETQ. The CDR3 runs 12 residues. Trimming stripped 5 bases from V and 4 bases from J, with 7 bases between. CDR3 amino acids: CASSWTYNEQFF. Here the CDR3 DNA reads TGCGCCAGCAGTTGGACTTACAATGAGCAGTTCTTC.

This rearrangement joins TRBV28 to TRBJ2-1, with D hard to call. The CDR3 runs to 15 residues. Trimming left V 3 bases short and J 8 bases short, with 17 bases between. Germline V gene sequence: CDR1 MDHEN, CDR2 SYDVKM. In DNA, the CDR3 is TGTGCCAGCAGTTTCCCGTTCAGAAGAGTCTATGAGCAGTTCTTC. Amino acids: CASSFPFRRVYEQFF.

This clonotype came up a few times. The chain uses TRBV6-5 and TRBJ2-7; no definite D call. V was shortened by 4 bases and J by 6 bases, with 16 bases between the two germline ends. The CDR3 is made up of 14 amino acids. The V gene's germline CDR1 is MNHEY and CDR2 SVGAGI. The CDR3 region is CASSFLTEPLEQYF. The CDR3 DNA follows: TGTGCCAGCAGTTTCCTAACGGAGCCCCTCGAGCAGTACTTC.

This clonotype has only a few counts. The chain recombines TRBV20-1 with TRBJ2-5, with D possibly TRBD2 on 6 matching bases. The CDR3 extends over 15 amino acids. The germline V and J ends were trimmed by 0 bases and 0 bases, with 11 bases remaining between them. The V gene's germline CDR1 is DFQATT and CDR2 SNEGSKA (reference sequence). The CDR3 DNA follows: TGCAGTGCTAGAGATAGGAGGGACTACCAAGAGACCCAGTACTTC. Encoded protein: CSARDRRDYQETQYF.

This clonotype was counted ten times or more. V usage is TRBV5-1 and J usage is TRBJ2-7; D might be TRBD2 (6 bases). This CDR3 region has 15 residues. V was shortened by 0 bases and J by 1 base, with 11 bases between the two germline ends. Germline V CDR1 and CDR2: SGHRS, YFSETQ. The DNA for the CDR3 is TGCGCCAGCAGCTTGGCGGACTATTTTTCCTACGAGCAGTACTTC. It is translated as CASSLADYFSYEQYF.

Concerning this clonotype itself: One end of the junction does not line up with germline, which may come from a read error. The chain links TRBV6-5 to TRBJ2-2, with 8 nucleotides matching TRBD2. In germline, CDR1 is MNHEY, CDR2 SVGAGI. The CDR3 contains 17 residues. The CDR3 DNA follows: TGTGCCAGCAGTGACTCGATTACGGGGGGGTTCACCGGGGAGCTGTTTTTT. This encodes CASSDSITGGFTGELFF.